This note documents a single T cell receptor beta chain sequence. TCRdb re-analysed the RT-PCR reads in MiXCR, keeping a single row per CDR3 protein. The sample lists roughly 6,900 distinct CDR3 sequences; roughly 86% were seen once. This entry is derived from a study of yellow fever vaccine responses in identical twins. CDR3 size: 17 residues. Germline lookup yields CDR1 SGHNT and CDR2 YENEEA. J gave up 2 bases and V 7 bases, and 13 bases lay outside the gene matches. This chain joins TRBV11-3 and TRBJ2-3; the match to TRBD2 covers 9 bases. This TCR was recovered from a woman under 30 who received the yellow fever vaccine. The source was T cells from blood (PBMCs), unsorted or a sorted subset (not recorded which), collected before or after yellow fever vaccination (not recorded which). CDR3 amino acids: CASTLRGGGFPTDTQYF. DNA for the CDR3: TGTGCCAGCACCTTGCGCGGGGGGGGCTTCCCCACAGATACGCAGTATTTT.